Shown below are 25 T cell receptor beta chains from a single sample sequenced in a study of quantifying T cell responses using KT2 cells. In the study overall: TCR alpha and beta constant-region primers primed reverse transcription of RNA.

The cDNA 3' end received a ligated oligonucleotide with a UMI. The first PCR ran 4 to 5 cycles with an equimolar RC1.1 and RC1.2 beta primer mix. TCRdb called the UMI-ligation and nested PCR reads again in MiXCR, with one record for every CDR3 protein. Counted here are 60,000 or so distinct CDR3 sequences, approximately 13% occurring once; the ten biggest clones make up approximately 9.4%. Input material: PBMCs spiked with cells of the T cell clone KT2. Receptor source: a human donor.

This clonotype was recorded a few times. The chain couples TRBV29-1 to TRBJ2-5; a weak D match, TRBD1 (6 bases). The CDR3 is 12 amino acids. Germline V gene sequence: CDR1 SQVTM, CDR2 ANQGSEA. The V end was cut by 5 bases, the J end by 4 bases, with 11 bases between. CDR3 residues: CSVQGSRETQYF. In DNA form, the CDR3 reads TGCAGCGTTCAGGGGTCGAGAGAGACCCAGTACTTC.

This sequence joins TRBV12-3 or TRBV12-4 and TRBJ2-1, with unresolved D. The length of the CDR3 is 14 residues. With 6 bases removed from V and 0 bases from J, the gap between germline ends came to 9 bases. CDR3 residues: CASSQLSSYNEQFF. For the CDR3, the DNA is TGTGCCAGCAGCCAGCTAAGCTCCTACAATGAGCAGTTCTTC.

V gene TRBV5-1 combines with J gene TRBJ2-3; 9 positions agree with TRBD2. V shed 2 bases and J 5 bases; nucleotides not matched to a gene: 3. This CDR3 is built from 14 residues. Germline V lookup: CDR1 SGHRS, CDR2 YFSETQ. This CDR3 is CASSFAGGQDTQYF. As DNA, the CDR3 is TGCGCCAGCAGCTTCGCGGGGGGGCAAGATACGCAGTATTTT.

This clonotype was seen a handful of times. V gene TRBV14 combines with J gene TRBJ1-6; 11 nucleotides agree with TRBD1. The CDR3 length is 16 residues. With V trimmed by 4 bases and J by 6 bases, 5 bases remained unmatched. Germline assignment: CDR1 SGHDN and CDR2 FVKESK. This CDR3 reads CASSRGQGVVNSPLHF. The CDR3 bases are TGTGCCAGCAGCCGGGGACAGGGGGTTGTTAATTCACCCCTCCACTTT.

The chain carries TRBV20-1 and TRBJ2-3; D is perhaps TRBD2 (6 bases). The CDR3 is made up of 15 amino acids. V was pared by 4 bases and J by 4 bases, with 18 bases between. Germline assignment: CDR1 DFQATT and CDR2 SNEGSKA (reference sequence). CDR3 nucleotide sequence: TGCAGTGCTATAGAGGGTACGACGGGGGCAGATACGCAGTATTTT. This gives the protein CSAIEGTTGADTQYF.

This clonotype was seen repeatedly, ten times or more. This chain uses TRBV12-3 or TRBV12-4 with TRBJ2-5, with D maybe TRBD2 (6 bases). The CDR3 totals 15 residues. V lost 5 bases and J lost 3, with 16 bases in between. The CDR3 DNA reads as TGTGCCAGCAGTCCGACCGGGACTCTCAAAGAGACCCAGTACTTC. This translates into CASSPTGTLKETQYF.

The chain is built from TRBV7-8 and TRBJ1-5; D gene uncertain. This CDR3 region has 15 residues. Germline CDR1 is SGHVS and CDR2 is FQNEAQ. V was shortened by 5 bases and J by 0 bases, with 11 bases between the two germline ends. CDR3 loop: CASSPRPYSNQPQHF. The CDR3 DNA is TGTGCCAGCAGCCCCCGGCCTTATAGCAATCAGCCCCAGCATTTT. Supplemented by reference TRBV7-8 and TRBJ1-5, the full variable domain reads GAGVSQSPRYKVAKRGQDVALRCDPISGHVSLFWYQQALGQGPEFLTYFQNEAQLDKSGLPSDRFFAERPEGSVSTLKIQRTQQEDSAVYLCASSPRPYSNQPQHFGDGTRLSIL.

A note on this clonotype: A much larger clone differs from this one at a single base, so this may be a read error. The chain couples TRBV6-5 to TRBJ1-4, with 7 positions matching TRBD1. Germline CDR1 and CDR2: MNHEY and SVGAGI. The CDR3 totals 15 residues. V shed 0 bases and J 10 bases; nucleotides not matched to a gene: 8. CDR3 sequence reads: CASSYSGTVYGKLFF. The CDR3 bases are TGTGCCAGCAGTTACTCGGGGACAGTGTATGGAAAACTGTTTTTT.

This clonotype was seen repeatedly, ten times or more. The CDR3 is CSVLDRPNTEAFF. CDR3 coding DNA: TGCAGCGTTCTGGACAGGCCGAACACTGAAGCTTTCTTT. The genes are TRBV29-1 and TRBJ1-1; 7 positions agree with TRBD1. J was trimmed by 1 base and V by 5 bases; bases with no gene match: 4. This CDR3 region has 13 residues. Germline CDR1 reads SQVTM; CDR2 reads ANQGSEA.

This rearrangement joins TRBV3-1 to TRBJ2-7; unclear D gene. The CDR3 is 14 residues long. Germline V lookup: CDR1 LGHDT, CDR2 YNNKEL (reference sequence). Trimming left V 1 base short and J 2 bases short, with 9 bases between. CDR3: CASSQVSTTYEQYF. The CDR3 DNA follows: TGTGCCAGCAGCCAAGTCTCCACTACCTACGAGCAGTACTTC.

This clonotype has a handful of counts. The gene calls are TRBV5-1 and TRBJ2-2; TRBD1 aligns across 9 bases. This CDR3 has 15 amino acids. Germline values: CDR1 SGHRS, CDR2 YFSETQ. The V gene end was trimmed by 2 bases and the J gene end by 6 bases; junction bases not matched to a gene: 5. CDR3 amino acids: CASSLGTGSAGELFF. The CDR3 coding sequence is TGCGCCAGCAGCTTAGGGACAGGGAGCGCCGGGGAGCTGTTTTTT.

This clonotype was seen a handful of times. The chain links TRBV3-1 to TRBJ2-6; possible D gene TRBD2, 5 bases. The V end was cut by 6 bases, the J end by 1 base, with 16 bases between. This CDR3 is built from 17 residues. CDR1 and CDR2 from the germline V gene are LGHDT and YNNKEL (reference sequence). This chain's CDR3 is CASRKRVSSSGANVLTF. The CDR3 DNA sequence: TGTGCCAGCAGGAAGAGGGTCTCTAGTTCTGGGGCCAACGTCCTGACTTTC.

This clonotype was observed a few times. The chain uses TRBV7-9 and TRBJ1-1; a weak D match, TRBD1 (5 bases). The germline CDR1 and CDR2 sequences are SEHNR and FQNEAQ (reference sequence). V shed 1 base and J shed 8 bases, with 17 bases lying between them. The CDR3 is 15 amino acids. The CDR3 DNA reads as TGTGCCAGCAGCTTAGATCTTTGGGGGTCGGAGGAAGCTTTCTTT. Protein sequence: CASSLDLWGSEEAFF. Variable domain in full (rest from reference TRBV7-9 and TRBJ1-1): DTGVSQNPRHKITKRGQNVTFRCDPISEHNRLYWYRQTLGQGPEFLTYFQNEAQLEKSRLLSDRFSAERPKGSFSTLEIQRTEQGDSAMYLCASSLDLWGSEEAFFGQGTRLTVV.

This chain connects TRBV2 to TRBJ1-2; D gene ambiguous. Per the germline V gene, CDR1 is SNHLY and CDR2 is FYNNEI. Trimming removed 1 base at V and 4 bases at J, with 7 bases between. The CDR3 is 13 residues long. DNA for the CDR3: TGTGCCAGCAGTGAAGAGGCAGTCTATGGCTACACCTTC. This encodes CASSEEAVYGYTF.

This clonotype was detected a few times. The gene calls are TRBV6-2 or TRBV6-3 and TRBJ2-7; 7 positions agree with TRBD2. Germline-derived CDR1 and CDR2 are MNHEY and SVGEGT. The CDR3 runs to 16 residues. With V trimmed by 6 bases and J by 3 bases, 14 bases remained unmatched. The CDR3 sequence: CASRNLPGLSYYEQYF. CDR3 DNA: TGTGCCAGCAGAAACCTACCGGGACTATCCTACTACGAGCAGTACTTC.

This clonotype showed up just a few times. The rearrangement links TRBV5-1 to TRBJ1-1, with D unclear. Germline CDR1 and CDR2: SGHRS and YFSETQ. This CDR3 contains 13 residues. V was pared by 0 bases and J by 3 bases, with 6 bases between. CDR3 in DNA: TGCGCCAGCAGCTTGGCGACGGACACTGAAGCTTTCTTT. The encoded protein is CASSLATDTEAFF.

This clonotype has just a few counts. The V call is TRBV3-1, the J call TRBJ2-4; 11 nucleotides line up with TRBD2. This CDR3 spans 17 amino acids. The germline CDR1 and CDR2 sequences are LGHDT and YNNKEL (reference sequence). V dropped 4 bases and J dropped 4; count of bases not matched to a gene: 9. The CDR3 protein is CASSLTGTSGLKNIQYF. CDR3 DNA sequence: TGTGCCAGCAGCCTCACCGGGACTAGCGGATTGAAAAACATTCAGTACTTC. The full variable domain, its missing parts supplied by reference TRBV3-1 and TRBJ2-4, is DTAVSQTPKYLVTQMGNDKSIKCEQNLGHDTMYWYKQDSKKFLKIMFSYNNKELIINETVPNRFSPKSPDKAHLNLHINSLELGDSAVYFCASSLTGTSGLKNIQYFGAGTRLSVL.

This clonotype was seen more than once but under ten times. The chain carries TRBV6-6 and TRBJ1-5; no definite D call. The CDR3 has 12 amino acids. The germline V and J ends were trimmed by 6 bases and 8 bases, with 11 bases remaining between them. The V gene's germline CDR1 is MNHNY and CDR2 SVGAGI (reference sequence). The CDR3 loop reads CASSQIREPQHF. The CDR3 nucleotides read TGTGCCAGCAGCCAAATACGGGAGCCCCAGCATTTT.

This clonotype was counted at least ten times. The chain uses TRBV11-2 and TRBJ2-3; no definite D call. The CDR3 totals 14 residues. Germline-derived CDR1 and CDR2 are SGHAT and FQNNGV. Trimming took 0 bases from V and 3 from J, leaving 7 bases between them. The CDR3: CASSLDRRTDTQYF. CDR3 DNA sequence: TGTGCCAGCAGCTTAGATAGGCGAACAGATACGCAGTATTTT.

The rearrangement links TRBV7-2 to TRBJ1-2, with a possible D match to TRBD1 (6 bases). The V end lost 7 bases, the J end lost 3 bases, and 12 bases lay between the germline ends. CDR3 size: 13 residues. Germline V lookup: CDR1 SGHTA, CDR2 FQGNSA. CDR3 DNA sequence: TGTGCCAGCAACTTTCAGGGGTACTATGGCTACACCTTC. Translated, it gives CASNFQGYYGYTF. The whole variable domain, remainder taken from reference TRBV7-2 and TRBJ1-2, is GAGVSQSPSNKVTEKGKDVELRCDPISGHTALYWYRQSLGQGLEFLIYFQGNSAPDKSGLPSDRFSAERTGGSVSTLTIQRTQQEDSAVYLCASNFQGYYGYTFGSGTRLTVV.

This clonotype was recorded at least ten times. The chain carries TRBV18 and TRBJ2-1, with D perhaps assigned TRBD1 or TRBD2 (5 bases each). Germline assignment: CDR1 KGHSH and CDR2 LQKENI. V lost 3 bases, J lost 6 bases, and 15 bases lay in between. This CDR3 region has 15 residues. Here the CDR3 DNA reads TGTGCCAGCTCACCGAATAGCGTAAGGGGCAATGAGCAGTTCTTC. Amino acids: CASSPNSVRGNEQFF.

The chain employs TRBV20-1 and TRBJ1-4; perhaps TRBD1 as D (6 bases). The V gene lost 2 bases and the J gene lost 8 bases, with 12 bases spanning the gap. Germline assignment: CDR1 DFQATT and CDR2 SNEGSKA (reference sequence). The CDR3 runs to 13 residues. The DNA for the CDR3 is TGCAGTGCTAGAAGGGGGGCCTGGGAAAAACTGTTTTTT. This translates into CSARRGAWEKLFF.

The gene calls are TRBV5-1 and TRBJ2-5, with 9 nucleotides matching TRBD2. Germline lookup yields CDR1 SGHRS and CDR2 YFSETQ. CDR3 size: 13 residues. Losses at the gene ends were 2 bases for V and 4 bases for J; bases not matched to a gene: 0. The CDR3 DNA sequence: TGCGCCAGCAGCTTTAGCGGGGGAGAGACCCAGTACTTC. Amino acids: CASSFSGGETQYF.

V is TRBV7-8 and J is TRBJ2-7; TRBD1 matches at 8 bases. Germline-derived CDR1 and CDR2 are SGHVS and FQNEAQ. V shed 4 bases, J shed 6 bases, and the junction held 5 bases outside the gene matches. The CDR3 loop spans 13 amino acids. The CDR3 protein is CASSSADRAEQYF. The CDR3 DNA reads TGTGCCAGCAGCTCCGCGGACAGGGCCGAGCAGTACTTC.

Ten or more counts support this clonotype. This chain uses TRBV6-5 with TRBJ1-6; TRBD1 might be the D (6 bases). Germline values: CDR1 MNHEY, CDR2 SVGAGI. The CDR3 is 14 residues long. V lost 3 bases, J lost 10 bases, and 13 bases lay in between. As DNA, the CDR3 is TGTGCCAGCAGTTATGGGCTGGGGGCATCACCCCTCCACTTT. Amino acids: CASSYGLGASPLHF.